These 9 T cell receptor beta chains came from one sample sequenced in a study of Graves' ophthalmopathy and Graves' hyperthyroidism. Amplifying from RNA transcripts, the study obtained TCR beta CDR3 regions. A first-round RT-PCR used HTBI primers, followed by a second-round multiplex PCR. Each CDR3 protein is one row after TCRdb ran MiXCR on the multiplex PCR reads. The sample carries 620,000 or so distinct CDR3 sequences, about 20% recorded once. What was sequenced was peripheral blood. Receptors were obtained from a young woman with stable Graves' hyperthyroidism. Some clones in this sample may be carry-over from other donors' samples.

The V and J genes are TRBV27 and TRBJ2-2; D may match TRBD1 or TRBD2 (5 bases each). Germline CDR1 reads MNHEY; CDR2 reads SMNVEV (reference sequence). The CDR3 sequence is 14 residues long. Trimming shortened V by 6 bases and J by 7 bases, and 15 bases separated the two germline ends. The CDR3 reads CASSYQGAGGELFF. CDR3 sequence (DNA): TGTGCCAGCAGCTACCAGGGCGCGGGCGGGGAGCTGTTTTTT.

This clonotype was seen many times. This chain connects TRBV10-3 to TRBJ2-7; D unclear. V gave up 10 bases and J gave up 2 bases, with 12 bases separating them. The CDR3 totals 12 residues. CDR1 and CDR2 from the germline V gene are ENHRY and SYGVKD. The CDR3 coding sequence is TGTGCCACCCGCCACAGCGCCTACGAGCAGTACTTC. Protein sequence: CATRHSAYEQYF.

This clonotype was picked up many times. The genes are TRBV27 and TRBJ1-3; weak D call: TRBD1 (5 bases). The germline V gene encodes CDR1 MNHEY and CDR2 SMNVEV (reference sequence). The V gene lost 3 bases and the J gene lost 2 bases, with 8 bases spanning the gap. CDR3 length: 14 residues. The CDR3 sequence: CASSFSGTGNTIYF. The CDR3 DNA is TGTGCCAGCAGTTTTTCAGGGACTGGAAACACCATATATTTT.

In this sample, this clonotype turned up a few times. The chain employs TRBV30 and TRBJ1-1; 9 bases align to TRBD1. Trimming removed 3 bases from V and 4 bases from J; junction bases left unmatched: 6. CDR1 is GTSNPN, CDR2 SVGIG, per germline (reference sequence). The CDR3 has 14 residues. The CDR3 nucleotides read TGTGCCTGGAGCCTACAGGGGGCGCGCACTGAAGCTTTCTTT. Its translation: CAWSLQGARTEAFF.

This clonotype was counted at least ten times. The junction departs from germline at one end; a sequencing error may be responsible. This chain connects TRBV12-3 or TRBV12-4 to TRBJ2-5; 7 nucleotides align to TRBD1. The CDR3 has 14 residues. The CDR3 nucleotides are TGTGCCGGCAGCCAAGACAGGGAGCAAGAGACCCAGTACTTC. Protein product: CAGSQDREQETQYF.

This clonotype occurred many times. The CDR3 loop is CAWSVQGGRNQPQHF. DNA for the CDR3: TGTGCCTGGAGTGTACAGGGAGGTCGCAATCAGCCCCAGCATTTT. This chain uses TRBV30 with TRBJ1-5; tentatively, D is TRBD1 (6 bases). CDR3 size: 15 residues. V was shortened by 0 bases and J by 2 bases, with 11 bases between the two germline ends. Germline V gene sequence: CDR1 GTSNPN, CDR2 SVGIG (reference sequence).

The chain combines TRBV30 with TRBJ2-7; 8 nucleotides line up with TRBD2. V was pared by 2 bases and J by 0 bases, with 9 bases of the junction left unmatched. This CDR3 region has 16 residues. Germline V gene lookup returns CDR1 GTSNPN and CDR2 SVGIG (reference sequence). The CDR3 DNA reads as TGTGCCTGGAGTCCGGCGGGGGGCCTAAGCTCCTACGAGCAGTACTTC. Residues: CAWSPAGGLSSYEQYF. The entire variable domain, with the rest obtained from reference TRBV30 and TRBJ2-7, is as follows: SQTIHQWPATLVQPVGSPLSLECTVEGTSNPNLYWYRQAAGRGLQLLFYSVGIGQISSEVPQNLSASRPQDRQFILSSKKLLLSDSGFYLCAWSPAGGLSSYEQYFGPGTRLTVT.

V and J are TRBV7-6 and TRBJ1-1; tentatively, D is TRBD1 (5 bases). From germline, CDR1 is SGHVS and CDR2 FNYEAQ. The ends were cut back, 5 bases at V and 4 bases at J, with 17 bases in the middle. The CDR3 sequence is 15 residues long. The CDR3 coding sequence is TGTGCCAGCAGCGCCAGCCCCAGGGTTACCACTGAAGCTTTCTTT. Translated: CASSASPRVTTEAFF.

The chain carries TRBV20-1 and TRBJ2-5; the D gene is possibly TRBD2 (6 bases). The germline gives CDR1 DFQATT, CDR2 SNEGSKA (reference sequence). This CDR3 has 14 residues. With 3 bases removed from V and 4 bases from J, the gap between germline ends came to 15 bases. The chain's CDR3 is CSARAGQQVETQYF. The CDR3 nucleotides are TGCAGTGCTAGGGCGGGGCAGCAGGTAGAGACCCAGTACTTC.